These 28 T cell receptor beta chains originate from one sample sequenced in a study of radiation and T cells in renal cell carcinoma. TCRdb's table, derived via immunoSEQ multiplex PCR, lists solely in-frame clones and lacks some. Of 150,000 or so clones listed, about 88% were seen once; the top ten hold about 4%. The sample's time point: baseline pretreatment blood. Treatment noted: 15 Gy SBRT to primary tumor, nephrectomy 4 weeks later. The input for sequencing was blood, taken from a patient whose treatment included radiotherapy and nephrectomy. These receptors were obtained from a woman aged 70-85 years with renal cell carcinoma.

The chain links TRBV14 to TRBJ1-4; 8 nucleotides align to TRBD1. The CDR3 totals 16 residues. The V gene end was trimmed by 3 bases and the J gene end by 5 bases; junction bases not matched to a gene: 8. CDR1 SGHDN and CDR2 FVKESK come from the germline V gene. DNA of the CDR3: TGTGCCAGCAGCCAGGGCCGAGGGGACAGGAATGAAAAACTGTTTTTT. It encodes CASSQGRGDRNEKLFF.

The genes are TRBV6-1 and TRBJ2-7; no firm D call. Germline V gene sequence: CDR1 MNHNS, CDR2 SASEGT. V was pared by 4 bases and J by 2 bases, with 3 bases between. The CDR3 consists of 11 residues. CDR3 sequence reads: CASSGPYEQYF. The CDR3 DNA is TGTGCCAGCAGTGGCCCCTACGAGCAGTACTTC.

This chain connects TRBV5-1 to TRBJ2-1; no reliable D call. CDR1 SGHRS and CDR2 YFSETQ come from the germline V gene. CDR3 size: 15 residues. The V gene lost 0 bases and the J gene lost 5 bases, with 12 bases spanning the gap. The CDR3 loop is CASSLDLGTHNEQFF. The CDR3 DNA reads TGCGCCAGCAGCTTGGATCTCGGTACACACAATGAGCAGTTCTTC.

This chain connects TRBV7-6 to TRBJ1-1, with TRBD1 as a possible D gene (5 bases). Germline V lookup: CDR1 SGHVS, CDR2 FNYEAQ. The CDR3 sequence is 14 residues long. V was pared by 3 bases and J by 4 bases, with 12 bases between. The chain's CDR3 is CASSFSLGGTEAFF. CDR3 in DNA: TGTGCCAGCAGCTTCAGCCTTGGGGGCACTGAAGCTTTCTTT.

The chain recombines TRBV5-1 with TRBJ2-7; D is tentatively TRBD1 or TRBD2 (8 bases each). V was shortened by 5 bases and J by 2 bases, with 20 bases between the two germline ends. Germline V gene data show CDR1 as SGHRS and CDR2 as YFSETQ. This CDR3 has 16 amino acids. The CDR3 sequence is CASRTGVSSGAYEQYF. The DNA for the CDR3 is TGCGCCAGCAGGACAGGGGTGAGTAGCGGGGCCTACGAGCAGTACTTC.

The chain carries TRBV2 and TRBJ2-2; 11 bases map to TRBD2. This CDR3 has 20 amino acids. Losses at the gene ends were 7 bases for V and 0 bases for J; bases not matched to a gene: 16. Per germline, CDR1 SNHLY and CDR2 FYNNEI. CDR3 DNA sequence: TGTGCCAGCACCGAAAGGTGGGCTAGCGGGGGGACTTCGAACACCGGGGAGCTGTTTTTT. Translating it yields CASTERWASGGTSNTGELFF.

The J gene is TRBJ1-1, the V gene TRBV6-1; D gene uncertain. The CDR3 runs 13 residues. Germline lookup yields CDR1 MNHNS and CDR2 SASEGT. Trimming left V 3 bases short and J 1 base short, with 6 bases between. The CDR3: CASSDTANTEAFF. The CDR3 DNA sequence: TGTGCCAGCAGTGATACCGCGAACACTGAAGCTTTCTTT.

The J gene is TRBJ2-5, the V gene TRBV5-1; D gene uncertain. The germline CDR1 and CDR2 sequences are SGHRS and YFSETQ. CDR3 size: 12 residues. V lost 0 bases to trimming and J lost 2 bases, with 2 bases between them. CDR3 in amino acids: CASSLVQETQYF. The CDR3 nucleotides are TGCGCCAGCAGCTTGGTACAAGAGACCCAGTACTTC.

The gene calls are TRBV5-1 and TRBJ1-5, with D hard to call. This CDR3 is 14 amino acids long. The V and J ends lost 0 bases and 4 bases respectively, with 8 bases between them. Germline values: CDR1 SGHRS, CDR2 YFSETQ. CDR3 in amino acids: CASSLDGVNQPQHF. The DNA of the CDR3 is TGCGCCAGCAGCTTGGACGGAGTTAATCAGCCCCAGCATTTT.

As to this clone: The junction shows a germline mismatch at one end, possibly a read error. This rearrangement joins TRBV13 to TRBJ2-5, with TRBD1 matching over 7 bases. Looked up from germline, CDR1 is PRHDT and CDR2 is FYEKMQ (reference sequence). This CDR3 has 14 amino acids. The CDR3: CASSLGTVQETQYF. The CDR3 coding sequence is TGTGCCAGCAGCCTAGGGACAGTCCAAGAGACCCAGTACTTC. Looking up the rest from reference TRBV13 and TRBJ2-5 gives the full variable domain: AAGVIQSPRHLIKEKRETATLKCYPIPRHDTVYWYQQGPGQDPQFLISFYEKMQSDKGSIPDRFSAQQFSDYHSELNMSSLELGDSALYFCASSLGTVQETQYFGPGTRLLVL.

The DNA of the CDR3 is TGTGCCAGCAGCTTAGCACTAGCGGGGGGTAGAGATACGCAGTATTTT. Residues: CASSLALAGGRDTQYF. The V call is TRBV7-3, the J call TRBJ2-3, with 12 bases fitting TRBD2. The trim removed 2 bases at V and 5 bases at J, leaving 5 bases unmatched. The CDR3 is made up of 16 amino acids. The germline gives CDR1 SGHTA, CDR2 FQGTGA.

V and J are TRBV30 and TRBJ1-1; the D gene is possibly TRBD1 (6 bases). Germline values: CDR1 GTSNPN, CDR2 SVGIG (reference sequence). Trimming shortened V by 0 bases and J by 4 bases, and 15 bases separated the two germline ends. The CDR3 sequence is 15 residues long. CDR3 DNA sequence: TGTGCCTGGAGTGTACAGGGACAAGGGACCACTGAAGCTTTCTTT. It translates to CAWSVQGQGTTEAFF.

This chain connects TRBV5-1 to TRBJ2-1; D possibly corresponds to TRBD1 (7 bases). CDR3 size: 15 residues. Germline V gives CDR1 SGHRS, CDR2 YFSETQ. V was shortened by 4 bases and J by 2 bases, with 13 bases between the two germline ends. This CDR3 is CASSPGGTTYNEQFF. DNA for the CDR3: TGCGCCAGCAGCCCAGGGGGGACAACCTACAATGAGCAGTTCTTC. Complete variable domain (other parts from reference TRBV5-1 and TRBJ2-1): KAGVTQTPRYLIKTRGQQVTLSCSPISGHRSVSWYQQTPGQGLQFLFEYFSETQRNKGNFPGRFSGRQFSNSRSEMNVSTLELGDSALYLCASSPGGTTYNEQFFGPGTRLTVL.

The V gene is TRBV2, the J gene TRBJ1-4; D is undetermined. V was cut by 2 bases and J by 5 bases, with 12 bases left in between. This CDR3 region has 15 residues. Per the germline V gene, CDR1 is SNHLY and CDR2 is FYNNEI. The DNA for the CDR3 is TGTGCCAGCAGTGAATTTGGACTCAGGAATGAAAAACTGTTTTTT. It codes for CASSEFGLRNEKLFF.

Comments on this clone: The junction departs from germline at one end; a sequencing error may be responsible. V usage is TRBV5-1 and J usage is TRBJ1-3; the D gene is possibly TRBD1 (5 bases). Germline V CDR1 and CDR2: SGHRS, YFSETQ. CDR3 length equals 14 residues. CDR3 DNA sequence: TGCGCTAGTCAGCTTCGGGGACCTGGAAACACCATATGTTTT. It specifies CASQLRGPGNTICF.

This clone was seen just once. J is TRBJ2-4 and V is TRBV5-6; D is perhaps TRBD1 (6 bases). The CDR3 length is 14 residues. Germline CDR1 reads SGHDT; CDR2 reads YYEEEE. Trimming removed 0 bases at V and 3 bases at J, with 7 bases between. This chain's CDR3 is CASSLGRGKNIQYF. The CDR3 DNA reads as TGTGCCAGCAGCTTGGGCAGGGGCAAAAACATTCAGTACTTC.

The CDR3 sequence is CASSPGGGGAKGNEQYF. As DNA, the CDR3 is TGTGCCAGCAGCCCCGGCGGCGGGGGGGCTAAGGGGAACGAGCAGTACTTC. This chain connects TRBV9 to TRBJ2-7; 9 bases fit TRBD2. The CDR3 is 17 amino acids. In germline, CDR1 is SGDLS, CDR2 YYNGEE. V gave up 4 bases and J gave up 5 bases; unmatched junction bases: 16.

This clone was seen a handful of times. The chain combines TRBV6-5 with TRBJ2-1; 10 bases fit TRBD2. The V gene end was trimmed by 3 bases and the J gene end by 8 bases; junction bases not matched to a gene: 4. CDR3 length: 14 amino acids. The germline CDR1 and CDR2 sequences are MNHEY and SVGAGI. The CDR3 loop reads CASSYLLAGDEQFF. The CDR3 DNA follows: TGTGCCAGCAGTTATCTGCTAGCGGGGGATGAGCAGTTCTTC.

About this clone itself: In the same sample, other DNA sequences code for this CDR3. V usage is TRBV5-1 and J usage is TRBJ1-1; no clear D. Germline CDR1 is SGHRS and CDR2 is YFSETQ. Trimming shortened V by 0 bases and J by 1 base, and 4 bases separated the two germline ends. The CDR3 totals 13 residues. The CDR3 DNA reads TGCGCCAGCAGCTTGGGGGGGAACACTGAAGCTTTCTTT. Translating gives CASSLGGNTEAFF.

The J gene is TRBJ1-2, the V gene TRBV9; TRBD1 matches at 7 bases. The J segment lost 4 bases and the V segment lost 4 bases, leaving 13 bases of the junction unmatched. The CDR3 has 16 amino acids. Per germline, CDR1 SGDLS and CDR2 YYNGEE. CDR3 coding DNA: TGTGCCAGCAGCCCCGGATGGGGGACAGCCCTCTATGGCTACACCTTC. As protein: CASSPGWGTALYGYTF. The full variable domain, with the rest looked up from reference TRBV9 and TRBJ1-2, is DSGVTQTPKHLITATGQRVTLRCSPRSGDLSVYWYQQSLDQGLQFLIQYYNGEERAKGNILERFSAQQFPDLHSELNLSSLELGDSALYFCASSPGWGTALYGYTFGSGTRLTVV.

The chain employs TRBV19 and TRBJ1-5; 8 nucleotides line up with TRBD1. V lost 5 bases to trimming and J lost 3 bases; unmatched junction nucleotides: 9. From germline, CDR1 is LNHDA and CDR2 SQIVND (reference sequence). The CDR3 sequence is 16 residues long. As DNA, the CDR3 is TGTGCCAGTAGTGTTCGGGGGACAGGCCTCAATCAGCCCCAGCATTTT. Amino acid sequence: CASSVRGTGLNQPQHF. The full variable domain, its missing parts supplied by reference TRBV19 and TRBJ1-5, is DGGITQSPKYLFRKEGQNVTLSCEQNLNHDAMYWYRQDPGQGLRLIYYSQIVNDFQKGDIAEGYSVSREKKESFPLTVTSAQKNPTAFYLCASSVRGTGLNQPQHFGDGTRLSIL.

This chain connects TRBV25-1 to TRBJ2-3, with TRBD2 matching over 10 bases. The CDR3 covers 16 residues. With 4 bases clipped from V and 2 bases from J, the junction kept 6 bases outside the gene matches. The germline gives CDR1 MGHDK, CDR2 SYGVNS. The CDR3 sequence: CASSVGSGGYTDTQYF. The DNA of the CDR3 is TGTGCCAGCAGTGTGGGTAGCGGGGGGTACACAGATACGCAGTATTTT.

The chain couples TRBV19 to TRBJ2-1; D ambiguous. The V gene lost 1 base and the J gene lost 0 bases, with 7 bases spanning the gap. Germline V CDR1 and CDR2: LNHDA, SQIVND (reference sequence). CDR3 size: 15 residues. CDR3 region: CASSIAWSSYNEQFF. CDR3 nucleotide sequence: TGTGCCAGTAGTATAGCGTGGAGCTCCTACAATGAGCAGTTCTTC.

This clone has a single count. The chain is built from TRBV27 and TRBJ1-1; D possibly corresponds to TRBD1 (6 bases). The CDR3 length is 15 residues. The germline CDR1 and CDR2 sequences are MNHEY and SMNVEV (reference sequence). V lost 5 bases to trimming and J lost 0 bases, with 13 bases between them. CDR3 DNA sequence: TGTGCCAGCAGTCGAGGGACATCCATGAACACTGAAGCTTTCTTT. It is translated as CASSRGTSMNTEAFF.

This clone was observed a single time. This chain uses TRBV6-6 with TRBJ1-3; D is possibly TRBD1 (5 bases). The CDR3 loop spans 15 amino acids. Trimming removed 4 bases from V and 3 bases from J, with 13 bases in between. Germline V gene sequence: CDR1 MNHNY, CDR2 SVGAGI (reference sequence). CDR3 amino acids: CASSLGEPGGNTIYF. CDR3 DNA sequence: TGTGCCAGCAGTTTAGGGGAACCGGGTGGAAACACCATATATTTT.

V gene TRBV27 combines with J gene TRBJ2-2, with 11 bases identical to TRBD2. Germline CDR1 MNHEY, CDR2 SMNVEV (reference sequence). Trimming cost V 8 bases and J 4 bases; bases outside gene matches: 3. CDR3 length equals 14 residues. The CDR3 spells CASWLAGGTGELFF. The CDR3 DNA follows: TGTGCCAGCTGGCTAGCGGGGGGCACCGGGGAGCTGTTTTTT.

The V call is TRBV7-9, the J call TRBJ1-2, with D possibly being TRBD1 (5 bases). There are 13 residues in the CDR3. CDR1 and CDR2 from the germline V gene are SEHNR and FQNEAQ (reference sequence). Trimming removed 0 bases from V and 10 bases from J, with 12 bases in between. CDR3 coding DNA: TGTGCCAGCAGCTTAGCGGGAGGGGAAGACTACACCTTC. Translation gives CASSLAGGEDYTF. Full variable domain (rest looked up from reference TRBV7-9 and TRBJ1-2): DTGVSQNPRHKITKRGQNVTFRCDPISEHNRLYWYRQTLGQGPEFLTYFQNEAQLEKSRLLSDRFSAERPKGSFSTLEIQRTEQGDSAMYLCASSLAGGEDYTFGSGTRLTVV.

The CDR3 loop reads CASSRYGRSTEAFF. The CDR3 coding sequence is TGTGCCAGCAGCCGATACGGTCGGAGCACTGAAGCTTTCTTT. The rearrangement links TRBV5-4 to TRBJ1-1; D remains unclear. V lost 4 bases to trimming and J lost 4 bases, with 14 bases between them. The CDR3 extends over 14 amino acids. The V gene's germline CDR1 is SGHNT and CDR2 YYREEE (reference sequence).